The present entry profiles one T cell receptor (beta chain) with its context. Antigen: not known. The data were taken from a study of cytomegalovirus exposure and HLA in healthy donors. Findings and limits, study-wide: As a later analysis showed, several of the most significant clusters appeared to be linked to common viral pathogens.

Use of 60 Vbeta and 13 Jbeta primers characterized the PCR. The repertoire was sequenced with immunoSEQ multiplex PCR; TCRdb's copy has only in-frame clones and lacks some. Of about 98,000 clones detected, approximately 80% appear once; the ten largest clones hold under 4%. The receptor's source is a female donor in good health and CMV-seropositive. Specimen: PBMCs.

The DNA of the CDR3 is TGCGCCAGCGCCACGGGACAAACCTACGAGCAGTACTTC. Translated: CASATGQTYEQYF. This chain links TRBV5-1 with TRBJ2-7; D possibly corresponds to TRBD1 (6 bases). V lost 7 bases and J 2 bases, leaving 13 bases between the germline ends. Germline V CDR1 and CDR2: SGHRS, YFSETQ. The CDR3 spans 13 residues.